This T cell receptor beta chain was captured in a study of blood T cell repertoires in COVID-19. Only a few counts were recorded for this clone. The CDR3 covers 11 residues. Trimming removed 3 bases at V and 5 bases at J, with 4 bases between. Germline CDR1 SEHNR, CDR2 FQNEAQ (reference sequence). Profiled with immunoSEQ multiplex PCR; TCRdb holds only in-frame clones, not every one. The data contain a few hundred thousand clones, around 86% of them singletons. The V and J genes are TRBV7-9 and TRBJ2-5; D not resolved. This sequence was found in a man aged 18 to 29 with active or convalescent COVID-19. Material: peripheral blood. The DNA for the CDR3 is TGTGCCAGCAGCTTGTCGGAGACCCAGTACTTC. Protein product: CASSLSETQYF.